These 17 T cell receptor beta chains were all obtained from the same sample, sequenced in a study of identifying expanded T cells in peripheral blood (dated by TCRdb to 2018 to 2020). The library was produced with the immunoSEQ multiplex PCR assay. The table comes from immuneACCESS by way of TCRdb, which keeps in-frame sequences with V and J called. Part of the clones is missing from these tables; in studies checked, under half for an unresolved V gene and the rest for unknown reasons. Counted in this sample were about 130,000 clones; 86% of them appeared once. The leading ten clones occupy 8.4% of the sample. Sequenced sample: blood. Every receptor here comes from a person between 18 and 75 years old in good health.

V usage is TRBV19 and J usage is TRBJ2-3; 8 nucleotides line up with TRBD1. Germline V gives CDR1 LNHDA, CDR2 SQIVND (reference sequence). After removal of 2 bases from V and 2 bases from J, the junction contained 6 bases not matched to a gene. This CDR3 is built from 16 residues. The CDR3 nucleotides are TGTGCCAGTAGTATAAGCACAGGGGGACACACAGATACGCAGTATTTT. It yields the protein CASSISTGGHTDTQYF.

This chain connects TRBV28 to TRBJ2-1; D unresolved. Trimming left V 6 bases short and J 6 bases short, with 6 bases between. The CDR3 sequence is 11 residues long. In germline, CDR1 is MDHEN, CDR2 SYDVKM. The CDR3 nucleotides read TGTGCCAGCAGGGAAGGCAATGAGCAGTTCTTC. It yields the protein CASREGNEQFF.

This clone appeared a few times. DNA for the CDR3: TGTGCTAGTGGCCCAGACGGACCCAATGAGCAGTTCTTC. Protein: CASGPDGPNEQFF. The rearrangement joins TRBV12-5 to TRBJ2-1, with D uncertain. V was clipped by 6 bases and J by 6 bases, with 12 bases between them. CDR1 LGHNT and CDR2 FRNRAP come from the germline V gene. This CDR3 contains 13 residues.

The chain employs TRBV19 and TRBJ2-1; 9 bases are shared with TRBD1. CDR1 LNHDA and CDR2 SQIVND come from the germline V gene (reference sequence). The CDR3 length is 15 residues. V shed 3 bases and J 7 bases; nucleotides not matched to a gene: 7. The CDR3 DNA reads TGTGCCAGTAGTATCGACAGGGGGGGAAAAAATGAGCAGTTCTTC. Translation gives CASSIDRGGKNEQFF.

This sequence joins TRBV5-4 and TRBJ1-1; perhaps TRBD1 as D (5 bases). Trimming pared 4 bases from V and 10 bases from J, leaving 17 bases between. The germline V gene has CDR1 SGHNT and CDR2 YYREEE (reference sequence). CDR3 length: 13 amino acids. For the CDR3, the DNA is TGTGCCAGCAGCCCCGGGTCGGGGAGGGGAGCTTTCTTT. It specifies CASSPGSGRGAFF.

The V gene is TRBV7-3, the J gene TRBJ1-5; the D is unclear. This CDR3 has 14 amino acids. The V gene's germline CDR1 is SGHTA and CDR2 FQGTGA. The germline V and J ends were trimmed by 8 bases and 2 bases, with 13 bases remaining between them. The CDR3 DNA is TGTGCCAGCCCGGAGCCCGGGGGCAATCAGCCCCAGCATTTT. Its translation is CASPEPGGNQPQHF.

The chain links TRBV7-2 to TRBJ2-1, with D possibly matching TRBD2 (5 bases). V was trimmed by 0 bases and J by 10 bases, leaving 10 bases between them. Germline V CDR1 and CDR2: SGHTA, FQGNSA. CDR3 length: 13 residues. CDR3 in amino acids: CASSLAAGKEQFF. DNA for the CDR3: TGTGCCAGCAGCTTAGCCGCGGGTAAAGAGCAGTTCTTC.

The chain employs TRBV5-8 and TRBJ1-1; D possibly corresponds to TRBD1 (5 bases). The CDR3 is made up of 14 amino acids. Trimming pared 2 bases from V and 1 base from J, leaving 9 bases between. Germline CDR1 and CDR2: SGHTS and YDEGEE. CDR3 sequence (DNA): TGTGCCAGCAGCTTTATAAGGGGGAACACTGAAGCTTTCTTT. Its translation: CASSFIRGNTEAFF.

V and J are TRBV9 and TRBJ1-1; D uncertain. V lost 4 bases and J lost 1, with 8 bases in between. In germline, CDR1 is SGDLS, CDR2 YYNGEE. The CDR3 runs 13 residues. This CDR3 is CASSPRQNTEAFF. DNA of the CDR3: TGTGCCAGCAGCCCACGACAGAACACTGAAGCTTTCTTT.

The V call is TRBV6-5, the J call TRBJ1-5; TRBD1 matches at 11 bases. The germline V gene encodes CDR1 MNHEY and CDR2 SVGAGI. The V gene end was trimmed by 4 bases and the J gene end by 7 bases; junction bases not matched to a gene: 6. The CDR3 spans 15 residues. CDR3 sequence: CASSLGTGGRQPQHF. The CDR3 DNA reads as TGTGCCAGCAGTTTAGGGACAGGGGGGAGACAGCCCCAGCATTTT.

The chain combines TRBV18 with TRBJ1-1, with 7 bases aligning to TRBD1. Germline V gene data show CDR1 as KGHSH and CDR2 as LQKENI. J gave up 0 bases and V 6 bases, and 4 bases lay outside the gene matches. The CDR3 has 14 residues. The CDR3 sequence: CASSQGGLNTEAFF. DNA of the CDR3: TGTGCCAGCTCGCAGGGGGGGTTGAACACTGAAGCTTTCTTT.

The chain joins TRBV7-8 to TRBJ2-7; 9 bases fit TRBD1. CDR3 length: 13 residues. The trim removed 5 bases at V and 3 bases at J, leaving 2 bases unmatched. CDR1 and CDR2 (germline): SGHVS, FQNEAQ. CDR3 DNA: TGTGCCAGCAGCGGGACAGGGCGCTACGAGCAGTACTTC. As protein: CASSGTGRYEQYF.

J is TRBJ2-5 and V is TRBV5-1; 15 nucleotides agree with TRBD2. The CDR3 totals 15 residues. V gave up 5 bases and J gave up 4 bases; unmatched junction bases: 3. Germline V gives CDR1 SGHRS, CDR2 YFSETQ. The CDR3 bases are TGCGCCAGCAGACTGGGACTAGCGGGAGGAGAGACCCAGTACTTC. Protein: CASRLGLAGGETQYF.

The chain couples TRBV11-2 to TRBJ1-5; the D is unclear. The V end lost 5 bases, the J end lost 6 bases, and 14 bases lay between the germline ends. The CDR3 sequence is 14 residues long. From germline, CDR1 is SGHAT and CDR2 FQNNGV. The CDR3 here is CASSLSGVVQPQHF. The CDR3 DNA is TGTGCCAGCAGCCTAAGCGGGGTAGTTCAGCCCCAGCATTTT.

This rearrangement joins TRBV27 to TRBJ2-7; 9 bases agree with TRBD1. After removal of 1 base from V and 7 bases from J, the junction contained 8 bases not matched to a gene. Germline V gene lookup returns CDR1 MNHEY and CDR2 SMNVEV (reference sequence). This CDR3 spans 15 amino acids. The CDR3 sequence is CASSLFLPGQGEQYF. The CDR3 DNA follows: TGTGCCAGCAGTTTATTTCTCCCCGGACAGGGGGAGCAGTACTTC.

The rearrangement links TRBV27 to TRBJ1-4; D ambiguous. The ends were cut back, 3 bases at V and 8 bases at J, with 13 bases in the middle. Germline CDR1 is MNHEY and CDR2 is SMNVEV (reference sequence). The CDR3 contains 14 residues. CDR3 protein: CASSFPGSGEKLFF. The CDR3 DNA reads TGTGCCAGCAGTTTCCCCGGATCTGGGGAAAAACTGTTTTTT.

CDR3 in DNA: TGCGCCAGCAGGGATAGCGGGAAGCCCTACAATGAGCAGTTCTTC. It encodes CASRDSGKPYNEQFF. This sequence joins TRBV10-2 and TRBJ2-1, with TRBD2 matching over 8 bases. V was pared by 6 bases and J by 2 bases, with 6 bases of the junction left unmatched. The CDR3 length is 15 residues. Germline CDR1 reads WSHSY; CDR2 reads SAAADI.